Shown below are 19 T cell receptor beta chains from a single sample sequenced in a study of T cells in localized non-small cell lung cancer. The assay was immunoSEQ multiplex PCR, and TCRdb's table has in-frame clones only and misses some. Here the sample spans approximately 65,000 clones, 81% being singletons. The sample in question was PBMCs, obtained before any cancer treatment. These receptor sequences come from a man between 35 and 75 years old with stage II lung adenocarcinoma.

CDR3 sequence (DNA): TGTGCCAGCAGCCTGGGTGATCAGCCCCAGCATTTT. Amino acid sequence: CASSLGDQPQHF. The V and J genes are TRBV5-6 and TRBJ1-5; D not certain. Germline V gene lookup returns CDR1 SGHDT and CDR2 YYEEEE. The length of the CDR3 is 12 residues. Deletions cut 4 bases from V and 5 bases from J, with 7 bases between.

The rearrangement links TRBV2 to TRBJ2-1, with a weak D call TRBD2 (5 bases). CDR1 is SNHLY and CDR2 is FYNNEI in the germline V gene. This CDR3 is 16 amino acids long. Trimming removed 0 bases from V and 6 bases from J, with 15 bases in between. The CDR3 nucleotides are TGTGCCAGCAGTGAAGCGAGGGTTCCTAGGGCCAATGAGCAGTTCTTC. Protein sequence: CASSEARVPRANEQFF. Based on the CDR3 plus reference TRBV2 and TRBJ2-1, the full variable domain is EPEVTQTPSHQVTQMGQEVILRCVPISNHLYFYWYRQILGQKVEFLVSFYNNEISEKSEIFDDQFSVERPDGSNFTLKIRSTKLEDSAMYFCASSEARVPRANEQFFGPGTRLTVL.

The CDR3, as DNA: TGTGCCAGCACCCCGTCGTCAGGACTTTATGGCTACACCTTC. Amino acids: CASTPSSGLYGYTF. The chain recombines TRBV6-5 with TRBJ1-2; D call uncertain. The CDR3 totals 14 residues. Trimming took off 7 bases at V and 5 bases at J, with 17 bases between the two ends. CDR1 is MNHEY, CDR2 SVGAGI, per germline.

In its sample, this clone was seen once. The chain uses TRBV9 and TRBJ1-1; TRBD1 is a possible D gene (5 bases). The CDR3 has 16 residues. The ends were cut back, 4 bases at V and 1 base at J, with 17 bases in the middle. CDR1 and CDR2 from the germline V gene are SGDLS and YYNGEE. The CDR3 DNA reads TGTGCCAGCAGCCCGGGAGGGGAAATAGCGAACACTGAAGCTTTCTTT. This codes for CASSPGGEIANTEAFF.

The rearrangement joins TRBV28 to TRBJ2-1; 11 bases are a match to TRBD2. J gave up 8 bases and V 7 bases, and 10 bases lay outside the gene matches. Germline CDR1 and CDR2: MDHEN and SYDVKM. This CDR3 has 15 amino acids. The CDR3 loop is CASTTIAGGPYEQFF. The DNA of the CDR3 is TGTGCCAGCACCACTATAGCGGGAGGGCCCTATGAGCAGTTCTTC.

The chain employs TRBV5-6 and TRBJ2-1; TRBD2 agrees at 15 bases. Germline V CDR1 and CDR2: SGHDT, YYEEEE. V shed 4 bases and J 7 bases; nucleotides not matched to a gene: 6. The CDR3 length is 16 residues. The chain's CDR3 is CASSARTSGRANEQFF. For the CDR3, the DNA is TGTGCCAGCAGCGCCCGGACTAGCGGGAGGGCTAATGAGCAGTTCTTC.

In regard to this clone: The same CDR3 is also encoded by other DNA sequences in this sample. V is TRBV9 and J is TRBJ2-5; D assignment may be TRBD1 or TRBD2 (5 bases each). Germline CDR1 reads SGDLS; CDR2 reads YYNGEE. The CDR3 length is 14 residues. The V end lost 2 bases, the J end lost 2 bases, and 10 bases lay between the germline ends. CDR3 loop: CASSVGTVQETQYF. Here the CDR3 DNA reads TGTGCCAGCAGCGTTGGGACCGTACAAGAGACCCAGTACTTC.

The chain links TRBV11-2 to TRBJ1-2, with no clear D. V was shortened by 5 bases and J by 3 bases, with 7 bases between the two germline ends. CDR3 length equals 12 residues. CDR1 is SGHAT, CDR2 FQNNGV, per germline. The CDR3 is CASSAIDYGYTF. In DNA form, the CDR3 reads TGTGCCAGCAGCGCAATAGACTATGGCTACACCTTC. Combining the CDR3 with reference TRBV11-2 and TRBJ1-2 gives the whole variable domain EAGVAQSPRYKIIEKRQSVAFWCNPISGHATLYWYQQILGQGPKLLIQFQNNGVVDDSQLPKDRFSAERLKGVDSTLKIQPAKLEDSAVYLCASSAIDYGYTFGSGTRLTVV.

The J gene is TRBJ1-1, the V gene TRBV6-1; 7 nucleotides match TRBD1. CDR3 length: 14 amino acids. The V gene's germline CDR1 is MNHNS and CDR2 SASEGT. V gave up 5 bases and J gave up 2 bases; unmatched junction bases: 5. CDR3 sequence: CASSPGTANTEAFF. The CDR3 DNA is TGTGCCAGCAGTCCCGGGACAGCCAACACTGAAGCTTTCTTT.

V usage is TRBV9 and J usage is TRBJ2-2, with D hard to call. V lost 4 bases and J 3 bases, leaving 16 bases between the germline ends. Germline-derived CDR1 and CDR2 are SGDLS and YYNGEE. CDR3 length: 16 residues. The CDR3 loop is CASSFRPPRDTGELFF. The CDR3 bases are TGTGCCAGCAGCTTCCGACCCCCACGGGACACCGGGGAGCTGTTTTTT. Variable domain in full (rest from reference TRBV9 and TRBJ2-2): DSGVTQTPKHLITATGQRVTLRCSPRSGDLSVYWYQQSLDQGLQFLIQYYNGEERAKGNILERFSAQQFPDLHSELNLSSLELGDSALYFCASSFRPPRDTGELFFGEGSRLTVL.

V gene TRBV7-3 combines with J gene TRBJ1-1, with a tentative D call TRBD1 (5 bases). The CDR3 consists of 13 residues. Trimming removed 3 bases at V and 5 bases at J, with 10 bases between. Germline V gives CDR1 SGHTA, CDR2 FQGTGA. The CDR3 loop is CASSFTGITEAFF. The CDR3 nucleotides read TGTGCCAGCAGCTTTACAGGCATAACTGAAGCTTTCTTT.

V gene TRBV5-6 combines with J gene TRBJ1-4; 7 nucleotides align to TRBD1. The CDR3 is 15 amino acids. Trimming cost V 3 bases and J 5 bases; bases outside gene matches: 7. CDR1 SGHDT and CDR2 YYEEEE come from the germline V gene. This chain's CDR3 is CASSSPGTANEKLFF. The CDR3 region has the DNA TGTGCCAGCAGCTCCCCCGGGACAGCGAATGAAAAACTGTTTTTT.

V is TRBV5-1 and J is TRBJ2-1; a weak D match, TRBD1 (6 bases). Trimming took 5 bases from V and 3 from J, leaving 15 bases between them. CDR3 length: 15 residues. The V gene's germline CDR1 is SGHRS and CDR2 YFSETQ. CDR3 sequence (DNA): TGCGCCAGCAGTACTACCGGGACAAACTACAATGAGCAGTTCTTC. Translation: CASSTTGTNYNEQFF.

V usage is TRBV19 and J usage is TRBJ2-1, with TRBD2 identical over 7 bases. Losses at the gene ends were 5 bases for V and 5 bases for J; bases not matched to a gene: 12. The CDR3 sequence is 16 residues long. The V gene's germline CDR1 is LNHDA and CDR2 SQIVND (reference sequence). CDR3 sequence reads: CASSPVLATIDNEQFF. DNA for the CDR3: TGTGCCAGTAGTCCTGTACTAGCGACAATCGACAATGAGCAGTTCTTC.

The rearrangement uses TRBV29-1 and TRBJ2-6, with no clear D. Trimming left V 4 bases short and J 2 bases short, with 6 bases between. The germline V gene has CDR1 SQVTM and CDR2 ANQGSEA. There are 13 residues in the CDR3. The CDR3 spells CSVVGPGANVLTF. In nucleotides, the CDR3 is TGCAGCGTTGTGGGCCCTGGGGCCAACGTCCTGACTTTC.

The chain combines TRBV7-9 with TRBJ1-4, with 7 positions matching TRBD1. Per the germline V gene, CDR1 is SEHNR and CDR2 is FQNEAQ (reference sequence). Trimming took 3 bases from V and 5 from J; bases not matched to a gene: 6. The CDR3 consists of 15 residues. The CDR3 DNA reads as TGTGCCAGCAGCTTCTTGGGACAGCGGAATGAAAAACTGTTTTTT. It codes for CASSFLGQRNEKLFF. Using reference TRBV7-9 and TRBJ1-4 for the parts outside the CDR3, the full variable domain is DTGVSQNPRHKITKRGQNVTFRCDPISEHNRLYWYRQTLGQGPEFLTYFQNEAQLEKSRLLSDRFSAERPKGSFSTLEIQRTEQGDSAMYLCASSFLGQRNEKLFFGSGTQLSVL.

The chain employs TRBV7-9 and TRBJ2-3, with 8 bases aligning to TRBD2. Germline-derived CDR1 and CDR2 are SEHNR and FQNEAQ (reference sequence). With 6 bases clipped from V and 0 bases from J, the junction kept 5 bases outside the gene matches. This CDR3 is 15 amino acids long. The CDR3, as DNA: TGTGCCAGCAGACCAAGCGGGAGCAGCACAGATACGCAGTATTTT. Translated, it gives CASRPSGSSTDTQYF.

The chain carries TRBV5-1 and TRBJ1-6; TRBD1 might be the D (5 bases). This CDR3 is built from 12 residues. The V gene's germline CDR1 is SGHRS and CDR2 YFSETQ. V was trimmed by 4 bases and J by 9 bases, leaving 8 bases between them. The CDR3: CASSPRASPLHF. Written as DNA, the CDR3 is TGCGCCAGCAGCCCCAGGGCTTCACCCCTCCACTTT.

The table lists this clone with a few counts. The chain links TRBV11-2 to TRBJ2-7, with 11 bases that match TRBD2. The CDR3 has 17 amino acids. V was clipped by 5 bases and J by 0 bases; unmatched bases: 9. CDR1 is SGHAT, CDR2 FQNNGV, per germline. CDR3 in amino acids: CASSPRTSGPSSYEQYF. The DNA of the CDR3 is TGTGCCAGCAGCCCCCGGACTAGCGGGCCCTCCTCCTACGAGCAGTACTTC. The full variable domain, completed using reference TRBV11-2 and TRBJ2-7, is EAGVAQSPRYKIIEKRQSVAFWCNPISGHATLYWYQQILGQGPKLLIQFQNNGVVDDSQLPKDRFSAERLKGVDSTLKIQPAKLEDSAVYLCASSPRTSGPSSYEQYFGPGTRLTVT.